The source of this T cell receptor beta chain is a study of blood T cells in healthy people across ages. Study results and caveats: Shifts in expanded clonotypes may have been confounded by donor CMV status, which was unknown.

A note on this clonotype: Its cognate antigen is unknown.

Together with a sample-barcoded 5' primer, a J-beta primer mix was included in a second PCR lasting roughly 6 to 12 cycles. Using its own MiXCR run on the 5' RACE reads, TCRdb lists one record per CDR3 protein. This sample has around 1.5 million distinct CDR3 sequences, with 42% found just once. V was shortened by 5 bases and J by 6 bases, with 12 bases between the two germline ends. CDR1 and CDR2 (germline): SGHTA, FQGNSA. CDR3 size: 13 residues. The sample consisted of blood. The chain combines TRBV7-2 with TRBJ2-3, with D possibly matching TRBD1 (7 bases). This clonotype was obtained from a woman younger than 30 in good health. The DNA of the CDR3 is TGTGCCAGCAGCCCACAGGGGAGGGATACGCAGTATTTT. Translating gives CASSPQGRDTQYF.